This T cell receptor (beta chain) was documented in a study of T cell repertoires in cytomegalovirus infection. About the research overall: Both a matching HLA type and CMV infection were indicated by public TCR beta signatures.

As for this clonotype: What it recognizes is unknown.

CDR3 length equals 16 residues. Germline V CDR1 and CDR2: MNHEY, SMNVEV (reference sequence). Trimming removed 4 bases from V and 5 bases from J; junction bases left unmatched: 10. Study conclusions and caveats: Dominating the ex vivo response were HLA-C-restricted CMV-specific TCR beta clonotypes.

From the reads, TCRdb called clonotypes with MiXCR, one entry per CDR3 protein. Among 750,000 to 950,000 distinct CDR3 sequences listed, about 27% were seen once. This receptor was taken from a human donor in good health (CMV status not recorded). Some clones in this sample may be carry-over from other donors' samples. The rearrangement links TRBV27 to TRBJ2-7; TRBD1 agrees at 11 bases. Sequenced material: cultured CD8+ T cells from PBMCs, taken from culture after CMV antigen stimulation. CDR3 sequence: CASSYPSGTGGDEQYF. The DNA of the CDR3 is TGTGCCAGCAGTTACCCGAGCGGGACAGGGGGGGACGAGCAGTACTTC.